The 13 T cell receptor beta chains listed next were all sequenced from one sample in a study of blood T cells in healthy people across ages. Combining a sample-barcoded 5' primer with a J-beta primer mix, a second PCR ran for roughly 7 to 12 cycles. A single record per CDR3 protein comes from TCRdb applying MiXCR to the 5' RACE reads. There are around 900,000 distinct CDR3 sequences in the sample; around 54% occur only once, and roughly a fifth lies in the top ten. The specimen sequenced was blood. These receptors all come from a woman in her sixties in good health.

The chain uses TRBV18 and TRBJ2-3; D uncertain. The CDR3 has 14 amino acids. Between the trimmed V and J ends, which lost 3 bases and 4 bases, there was a span of 11 bases. CDR1 and CDR2 from the germline V gene are KGHSH and LQKENI. CDR3 sequence reads: CASSPHGSADTQYF. The DNA of the CDR3 is TGTGCCAGCTCACCCCACGGGTCGGCAGATACGCAGTATTTT.

J is TRBJ2-3 and V is TRBV7-8; weak D call: TRBD2 (5 bases). V lost 3 bases and J lost 0, with 13 bases in between. The CDR3 contains 16 residues. Germline V lookup: CDR1 SGHVS, CDR2 FQNEAQ. The CDR3 loop is CASSFKRTPSTDTQYF. The CDR3 bases are TGTGCCAGCAGCTTCAAGCGGACGCCTAGCACAGATACGCAGTATTTT.

Comment on this clonotype: A read error may be the cause here, since a much bigger clone is one base away. V and J are TRBV27 and TRBJ1-6, with D possibly TRBD1 on 5 matching bases. This CDR3 is built from 14 residues. Per the germline V gene, CDR1 is MNHEY and CDR2 is SMNVEV (reference sequence). Trimming took 6 bases from V and 6 from J, leaving 12 bases between them. The CDR3 protein is CASRGLQVNSPLHF. The CDR3 coding sequence is TGTGCCAGCAGGGGCCTACAGGTTAATTCACCCCTCCACTTT.

V is TRBV20-1 and J is TRBJ2-1; maybe TRBD2 (5 bases). The germline CDR1 and CDR2 sequences are DFQATT and SNEGSKA (reference sequence). V was shortened by 0 bases and J by 15 bases, with 15 bases between the two germline ends. The CDR3 contains 12 residues. The CDR3 DNA is TGCAGTGCTAGAGATCCTAGCTGTCCTTGGTTCTTC. Its translation is CSARDPSCPWFF.

The chain uses TRBV12-3 or TRBV12-4 and TRBJ2-7; 8 bases align to TRBD1. The DNA matches TRBJ2-5 better at its end, which makes the J call doubtful. CDR3 length equals 14 residues. The CDR3 coding sequence is TGTGCCAGCAGTTTAAACAGGGGGGTGGGGACCCAGTACTTC. Translation: CASSLNRGVGTQYF.

V is TRBV6-5 and J is TRBJ1-2; D unresolved. In germline, CDR1 is MNHEY, CDR2 SVGAGI. This CDR3 is built from 14 residues. Trimming took 2 bases from V and 3 from J, leaving 10 bases between them. DNA for the CDR3: TGTGCCAGCAGTTACAGGGCAGGCGACTATGGCTACACCTTC. Its protein product is CASSYRAGDYGYTF.

The chain has TRBV11-2 and TRBJ2-1; D gene unclear. The V gene lost 2 bases and the J gene lost 7 bases, with 6 bases spanning the gap. Germline lookup yields CDR1 SGHAT and CDR2 FQNNGV. The CDR3 length is 12 residues. The CDR3: CASSLFPNEQFF. The CDR3 region has the DNA TGTGCCAGCAGCTTATTTCCAAATGAGCAGTTCTTC.

The CDR3 nucleotides read TGTGCCAGCAGCTCAACTAGCGGGAGGATCTACAATGAGCAGTTCTTC. As protein: CASSSTSGRIYNEQFF. The V call is TRBV3-1, the J call TRBJ2-1; 12 nucleotides agree with TRBD2. Trimming removed 5 bases from V and 3 bases from J; junction bases left unmatched: 5. There are 16 residues in the CDR3. Germline CDR1 is LGHDT and CDR2 is YNNKEL (reference sequence).

The table lists this clonotype with a few counts. The rearrangement uses TRBV28 and TRBJ1-1; no clear D gene. CDR3 length equals 15 residues. Trimming shortened V by 9 bases and J by 3 bases, and 20 bases separated the two germline ends. The V gene's germline CDR1 is MDHEN and CDR2 SYDVKM. The CDR3 nucleotides read TGTGCCAGTAGTGAGTCCGGGAGGAGGCACACTGAAGCTTTCTTT. It specifies CASSESGRRHTEAFF.

This rearrangement joins TRBV4-3 to TRBJ2-1; a weak D match, TRBD2 (6 bases). Germline CDR1 LGHNA, CDR2 YSLEER. The CDR3 sequence is 15 residues long. The V end was cut by 4 bases, the J end by 4 bases, with 14 bases between. CDR3: CASSLRLDPYNEQFF. The CDR3 coding sequence is TGCGCCAGCAGCCTACGACTAGACCCTTACAATGAGCAGTTCTTC.

The rearrangement links TRBV7-2 to TRBJ1-2, with a tentative D call TRBD1 (5 bases). The germline V gene has CDR1 SGHTA and CDR2 FQGNSA. This CDR3 comprises 15 residues. V was clipped by 1 base and J by 8 bases, with 17 bases between them. CDR3 protein: CASSLVVGQGNGYTF. The CDR3 bases are TGTGCCAGCAGCTTAGTGGTAGGGCAGGGTAACGGCTACACCTTC.

This clonotype was seen only a few times. The genes are TRBV18 and TRBJ2-7; weak D call: TRBD2 (6 bases). Germline CDR1 reads KGHSH; CDR2 reads LQKENI. Trimming left V 4 bases short and J 7 bases short, with 20 bases between. This CDR3 has 15 residues. CDR3 protein: CASSLNTGGDEEQYF. The CDR3 nucleotides are TGTGCCAGCTCACTTAATACCGGAGGGGATGAAGAGCAGTACTTC.

CDR3 amino acids: CASSQGPDRAGGEAFF. The CDR3 coding sequence is TGCGCCAGCAGCCAAGGCCCCGACAGGGCGGGTGGTGAAGCTTTCTTT. The V call is TRBV4-1, the J call TRBJ1-1, with TRBD1 identical over 7 bases. Germline V gene lookup returns CDR1 MGHRA and CDR2 YSYEKL. The junction had 12 bases not matched to a gene; V was cut back by 1 base and J by 7 bases. The CDR3 length is 16 residues.